This TCR beta chain was sequenced in a study of cytotoxic CD8 clonotypes in ibrutinib-treated CLL. Study overall: Response samples were drawn at a median of roughly 13 months of treatment, range 6 to 36. General study results and limits: Public clonotypes were uncommon and contracted or stayed stable on treatment.

Per germline, CDR1 LNHDA and CDR2 SQIVND (reference sequence). This CDR3 spans 16 amino acids. The V end was cut by 5 bases, the J end by 0 bases, with 13 bases between. In regard to this clone: Its antigen remains unknown.

The planned depth of sequencing spanned 1 in 200,000 to 1 in 1 million T cells. This table comes from immunoSEQ multiplex PCR, and its TCRdb copy is limited to in-frame clones, with some not included. The table lists under 300,000 clones, around 69% of them singletons. Sequencing used PBMCs, obtained at disease progression, from a patient treated with ibrutinib. The clonotype was recovered from a human donor with chronic lymphocytic leukemia. The chain has TRBV19 and TRBJ2-2; D is perhaps TRBD1 (5 bases). Here the CDR3 DNA reads TGTGCCAGTAGTCCCTGGACAAACTCGAACACCGGGGAGCTGTTTTTT. It is translated as CASSPWTNSNTGELFF.